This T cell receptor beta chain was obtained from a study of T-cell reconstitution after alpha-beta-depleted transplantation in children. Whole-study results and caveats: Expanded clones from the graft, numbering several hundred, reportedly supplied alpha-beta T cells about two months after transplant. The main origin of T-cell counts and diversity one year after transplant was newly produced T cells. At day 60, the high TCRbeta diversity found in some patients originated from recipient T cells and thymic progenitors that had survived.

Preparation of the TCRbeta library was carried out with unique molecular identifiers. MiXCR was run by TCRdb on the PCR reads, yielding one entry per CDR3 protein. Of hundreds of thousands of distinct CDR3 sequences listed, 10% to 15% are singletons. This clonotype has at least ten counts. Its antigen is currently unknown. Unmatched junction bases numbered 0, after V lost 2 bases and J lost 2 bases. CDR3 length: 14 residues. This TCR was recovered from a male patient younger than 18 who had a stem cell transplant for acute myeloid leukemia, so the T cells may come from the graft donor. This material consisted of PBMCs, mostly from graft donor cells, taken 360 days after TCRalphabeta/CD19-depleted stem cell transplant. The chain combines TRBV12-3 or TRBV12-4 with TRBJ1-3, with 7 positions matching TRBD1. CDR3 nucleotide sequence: TGTGCCAGCAGTTTAAGGGGGCCTGGAAACACCATATATTTT. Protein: CASSLRGPGNTIYF.